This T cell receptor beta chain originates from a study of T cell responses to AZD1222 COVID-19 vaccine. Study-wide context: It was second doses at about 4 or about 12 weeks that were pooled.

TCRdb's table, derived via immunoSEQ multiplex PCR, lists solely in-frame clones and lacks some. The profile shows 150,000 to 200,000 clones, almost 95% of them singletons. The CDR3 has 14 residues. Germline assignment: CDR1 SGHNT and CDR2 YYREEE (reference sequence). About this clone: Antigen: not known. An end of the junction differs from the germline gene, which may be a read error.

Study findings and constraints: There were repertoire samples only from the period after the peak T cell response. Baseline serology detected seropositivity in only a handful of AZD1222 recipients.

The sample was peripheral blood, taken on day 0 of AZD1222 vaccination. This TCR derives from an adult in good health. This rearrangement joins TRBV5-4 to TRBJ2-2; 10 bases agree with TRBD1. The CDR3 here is CASSIDRGPGELFF. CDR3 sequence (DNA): TGTGCTAGCAGCATTGACAGGGGGCCCGGGGAGCTGTTTTTT.